This entry is about one T cell receptor (beta chain). The ends were cut back, 2 bases at V and 5 bases at J, with 10 bases in the middle. The CDR3 has 14 amino acids. In germline, CDR1 is ENHRY, CDR2 SYGVKD. These data come from a study of cytotoxic CD8 clonotypes in ibrutinib-treated CLL. Generated by immunoSEQ multiplex PCR, the TCRdb table keeps only in-frame clones and is missing some. The sample has some 150,000 clones, around 77% seen once. The specimen comprised PBMCs, sampled after 12 months of ibrutinib treatment. This clonotype originated in a human donor with chronic lymphocytic leukemia. The gene calls are TRBV10-3 and TRBJ1-5; D ambiguous. CDR3 loop: CAISEDFQYQPQHF. The CDR3 DNA reads TGTGCCATCAGTGAGGACTTCCAGTATCAGCCCCAGCATTTT.